The TCR beta chain described here comes from a study of memory CD4+ T cells and cytomegalovirus serostatus. The J segment lost 5 bases and the V segment lost 7 bases, leaving 3 bases of the junction unmatched. Per the germline V gene, CDR1 is SNHLY and CDR2 is FYNNEI. There are 12 residues in the CDR3. This clone was seen more than once but under ten times. Method: immunoSEQ multiplex PCR; TCRdb's copy keeps in-frame clones and lacks some. This table holds 50,000 to 60,000 clones, over 75% found once. The sort gate was single viable CD3+CD4+CD8-CD45RO+ cells for memory CD4+ T cells. The sequence was obtained from an adult in good health and CMV-seronegative. The chain carries TRBV2 and TRBJ1-1; the match to TRBD1 covers 8 bases. Sequences were obtained from memory CD4+ T cells from blood. CDR3 loop: CASTRDRTEAFF. The CDR3 region has the DNA TGTGCCAGCACTCGGGACAGGACTGAAGCTTTCTTT.